The T cell receptor (beta chain) under discussion was sequenced for a study of shared clonotypes between healthy human individuals. Study-wide findings and caveats: Memory subsets had estimated richness that was generally smaller than that of naive subsets. A limitation of the genetic and exposure-history diversity represented arose from few donors. Non-shared clonotypes had lower generation probabilities than those shared by all four donors.

Around 200 ng DNA, 30,000 or so T cell genomes, went into each sorted-subset replicate PCR. Repertoires were generated with immunoSEQ multiplex PCR, while TCRdb's copy carries only in-frame clones and drops some. This table has 2 million to 2.5 million clones, approximately 95% appearing once. It was CD45RO-negative cells, positively selected for CCR7, that made up naive CD8 cells, with terminally differentiated effector memory CD45RA+ cells excluded. This CDR3 comprises 12 residues. V lost 0 bases and J lost 3, with 3 bases in between. The germline CDR1 and CDR2 sequences are SGHDN and FVKESK. To note about this clone: Its antigen is undetermined.

The sequence was obtained from a young man in good health. The sample taken for sequencing was naive CD8+ T cells sorted from blood. V is TRBV14 and J is TRBJ2-7; D uncertain. The DNA for the CDR3 is TGTGCCAGCAGCCAAGATCTCTACGAGCAGTACTTC. This sequence encodes CASSQDLYEQYF.